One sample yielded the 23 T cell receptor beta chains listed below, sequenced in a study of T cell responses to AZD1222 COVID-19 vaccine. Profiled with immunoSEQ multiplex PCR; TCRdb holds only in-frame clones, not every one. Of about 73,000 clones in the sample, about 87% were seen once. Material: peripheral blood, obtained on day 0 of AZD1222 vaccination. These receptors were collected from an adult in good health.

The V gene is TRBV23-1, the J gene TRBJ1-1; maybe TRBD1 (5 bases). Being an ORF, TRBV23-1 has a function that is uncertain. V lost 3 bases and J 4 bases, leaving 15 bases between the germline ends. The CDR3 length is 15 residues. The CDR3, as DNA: TGCGCCAGCAGTCATGCCAGGGTTTGGGGCACTGAAGCTTTCTTT. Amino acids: CASSHARVWGTEAFF.

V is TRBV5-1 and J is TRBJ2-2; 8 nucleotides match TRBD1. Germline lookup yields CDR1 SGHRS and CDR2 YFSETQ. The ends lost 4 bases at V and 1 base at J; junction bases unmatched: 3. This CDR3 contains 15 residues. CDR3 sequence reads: CASSVDRGNTGELFF. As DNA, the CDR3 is TGCGCCAGCAGCGTAGACAGGGGGAACACCGGGGAGCTGTTTTTT.

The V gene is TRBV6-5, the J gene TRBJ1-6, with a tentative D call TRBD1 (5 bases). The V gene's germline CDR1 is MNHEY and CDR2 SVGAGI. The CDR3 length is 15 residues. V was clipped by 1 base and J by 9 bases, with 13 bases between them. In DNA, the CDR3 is TGTGCCAGCAGTTACTTGGGGACGTTGAGTTCACCCCTCCACTTT. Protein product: CASSYLGTLSSPLHF.

The CDR3 DNA is TGTGCCAGCAGCCAAACAACTAGCTCTGGAAACACCATATATTTT. Its translation: CASSQTTSSGNTIYF. This chain joins TRBV4-2 and TRBJ1-3; D is ambiguous. This CDR3 comprises 15 residues. Per germline, CDR1 LGHNA and CDR2 YNFKEQ. The germline V and J ends were trimmed by 2 bases and 0 bases, with 8 bases remaining between them.

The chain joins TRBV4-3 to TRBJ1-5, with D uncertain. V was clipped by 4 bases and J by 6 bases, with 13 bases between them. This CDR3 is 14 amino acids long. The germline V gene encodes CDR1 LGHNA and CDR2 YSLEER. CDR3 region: CASSPQEGGQPQHF. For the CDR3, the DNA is TGCGCCAGCAGCCCCCAAGAGGGCGGTCAGCCCCAGCATTTT.

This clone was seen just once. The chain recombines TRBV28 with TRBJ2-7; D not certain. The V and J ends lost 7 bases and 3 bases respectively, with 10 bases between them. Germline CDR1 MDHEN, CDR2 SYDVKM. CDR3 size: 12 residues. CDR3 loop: CASTPAGYEQYF. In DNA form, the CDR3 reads TGTGCCAGCACCCCGGCAGGCTACGAGCAGTACTTC.

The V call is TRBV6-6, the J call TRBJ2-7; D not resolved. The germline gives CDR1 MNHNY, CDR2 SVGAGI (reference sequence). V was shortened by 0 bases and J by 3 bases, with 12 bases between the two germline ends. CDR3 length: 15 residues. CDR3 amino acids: CASSYSNSQYYEQYF. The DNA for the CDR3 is TGTGCCAGCAGTTACTCGAATTCACAGTACTACGAGCAGTACTTC.

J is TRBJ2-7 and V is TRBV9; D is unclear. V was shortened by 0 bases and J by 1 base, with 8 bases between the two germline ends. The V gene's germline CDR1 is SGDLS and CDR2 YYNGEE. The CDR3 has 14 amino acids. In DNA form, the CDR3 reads TGTGCCAGCAGCGTAGCGGTAGGGTCCTACGAGCAGTACTTC. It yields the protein CASSVAVGSYEQYF.

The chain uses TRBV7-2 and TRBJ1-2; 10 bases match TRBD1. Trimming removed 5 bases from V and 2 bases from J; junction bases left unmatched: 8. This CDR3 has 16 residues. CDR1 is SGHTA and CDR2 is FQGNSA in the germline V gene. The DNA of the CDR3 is TGTGCCAGCAGCGAAGCCGGGACAGGGGCGAACTATGGCTACACCTTC. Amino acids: CASSEAGTGANYGYTF. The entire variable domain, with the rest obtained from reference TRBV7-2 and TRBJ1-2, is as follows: GAGVSQSPSNKVTEKGKDVELRCDPISGHTALYWYRQSLGQGLEFLIYFQGNSAPDKSGLPSDRFSAERTGGSVSTLTIQRTQQEDSAVYLCASSEAGTGANYGYTFGSGTRLTVV.

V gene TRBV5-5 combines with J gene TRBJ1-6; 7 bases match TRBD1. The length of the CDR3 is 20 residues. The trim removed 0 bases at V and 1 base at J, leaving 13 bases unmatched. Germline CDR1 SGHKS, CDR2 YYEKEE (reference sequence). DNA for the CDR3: TGTGCCAGCAGCTTGGTCGGAGGGGGCGCAGATCGATCCTATAATTCACCCCTCCACTTT. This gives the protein CASSLVGGGADRSYNSPLHF.

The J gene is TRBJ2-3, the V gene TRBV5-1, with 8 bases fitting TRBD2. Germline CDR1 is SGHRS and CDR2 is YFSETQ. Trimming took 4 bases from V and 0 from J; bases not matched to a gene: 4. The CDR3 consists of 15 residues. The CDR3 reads CASSSGSTSTDTQYF. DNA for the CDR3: TGCGCCAGCAGCAGCGGGAGTACTAGCACAGATACGCAGTATTTT.

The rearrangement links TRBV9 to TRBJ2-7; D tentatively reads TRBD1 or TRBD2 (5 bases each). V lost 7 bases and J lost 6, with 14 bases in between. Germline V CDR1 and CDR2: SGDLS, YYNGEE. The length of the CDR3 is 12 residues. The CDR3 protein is CASGAGTGEQYF. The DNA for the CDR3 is TGTGCCAGCGGCGCCGGGACGGGCGAGCAGTACTTC.

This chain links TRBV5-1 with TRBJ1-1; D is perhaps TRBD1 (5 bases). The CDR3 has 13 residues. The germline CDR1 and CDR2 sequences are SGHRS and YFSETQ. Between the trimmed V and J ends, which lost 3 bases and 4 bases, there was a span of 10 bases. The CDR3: CASSWGASTEAFF. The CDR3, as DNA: TGCGCCAGCAGCTGGGGCGCTTCCACTGAAGCTTTCTTT.

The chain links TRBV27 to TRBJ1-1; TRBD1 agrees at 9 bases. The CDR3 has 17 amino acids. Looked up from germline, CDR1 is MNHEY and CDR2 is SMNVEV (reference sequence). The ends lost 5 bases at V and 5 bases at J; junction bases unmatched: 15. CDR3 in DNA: TGTGCCAGCAGTACATCGAGGTCCGGGACAGGGAGGACTGAAGCTTTCTTT. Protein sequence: CASSTSRSGTGRTEAFF.

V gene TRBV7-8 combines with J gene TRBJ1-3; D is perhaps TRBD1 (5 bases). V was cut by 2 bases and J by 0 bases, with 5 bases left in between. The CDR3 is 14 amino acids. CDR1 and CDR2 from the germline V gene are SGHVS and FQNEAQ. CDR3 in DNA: TGTGCCAGCAGCTTAAGGGGCTCTGGAAACACCATATATTTT. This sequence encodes CASSLRGSGNTIYF.

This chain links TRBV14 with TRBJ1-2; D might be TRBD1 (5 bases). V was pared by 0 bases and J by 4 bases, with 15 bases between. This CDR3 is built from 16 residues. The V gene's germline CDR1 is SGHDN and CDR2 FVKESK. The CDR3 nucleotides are TGTGCCAGCAGCCAAGATGGGGGGTTACAGATCTATGGCTACACCTTC. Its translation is CASSQDGGLQIYGYTF.

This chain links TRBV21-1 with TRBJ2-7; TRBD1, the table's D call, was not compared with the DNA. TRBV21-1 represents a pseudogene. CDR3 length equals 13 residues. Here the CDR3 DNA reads TGTGCCAGCAGCCCGGGACAGACCTACGAGCAGTACTTC. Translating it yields CASSPGQTYEQYF.

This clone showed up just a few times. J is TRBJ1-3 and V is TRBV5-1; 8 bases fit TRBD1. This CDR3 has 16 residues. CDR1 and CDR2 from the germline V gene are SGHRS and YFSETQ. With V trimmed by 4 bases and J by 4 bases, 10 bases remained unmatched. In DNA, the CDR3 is TGCGCCAGCAGCATCTCGACAGGGGCGAGCGGAAACACCATATATTTT. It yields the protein CASSISTGASGNTIYF.

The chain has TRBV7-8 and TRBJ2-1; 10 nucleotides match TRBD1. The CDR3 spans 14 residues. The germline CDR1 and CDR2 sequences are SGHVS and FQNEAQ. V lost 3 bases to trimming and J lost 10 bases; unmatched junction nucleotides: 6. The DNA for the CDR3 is TGTGCCAGCAGCTTGGGTTCGGACAGGGGGGAGCAGTTCTTC. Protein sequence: CASSLGSDRGEQFF.

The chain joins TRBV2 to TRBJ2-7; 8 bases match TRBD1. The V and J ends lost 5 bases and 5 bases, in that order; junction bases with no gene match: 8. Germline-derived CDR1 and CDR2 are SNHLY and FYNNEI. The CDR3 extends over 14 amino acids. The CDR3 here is CASSKTTGDHEQYF. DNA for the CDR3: TGTGCCAGCAGTAAGACGACAGGGGACCACGAGCAGTACTTC.

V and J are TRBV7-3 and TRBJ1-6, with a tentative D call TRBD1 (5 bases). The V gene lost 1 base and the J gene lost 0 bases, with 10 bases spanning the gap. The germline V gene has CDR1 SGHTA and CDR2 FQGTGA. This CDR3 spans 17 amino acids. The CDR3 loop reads CASSLIGGSSYNSPLHF. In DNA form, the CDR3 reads TGTGCCAGCAGCTTAATTGGGGGTAGCTCCTATAATTCACCCCTCCACTTT.

The CDR3: CASSDPQMNTEAFF. In DNA form, the CDR3 reads TGTGCCAGCAGTGATCCCCAAATGAACACTGAAGCTTTCTTT. The chain employs TRBV6-1 and TRBJ1-1, with D hard to call. Trimming shortened V by 3 bases and J by 0 bases, and 8 bases separated the two germline ends. This CDR3 has 14 amino acids. Germline V lookup: CDR1 MNHNS, CDR2 SASEGT.

In DNA form, the CDR3 reads TGCAGCGTTGTAGGGGGCTCCTACAATGAGCAGTTCTTC. Translation gives CSVVGGSYNEQFF. V is TRBV29-1 and J is TRBJ2-1, with D tentatively TRBD1 (6 bases). Trimming removed 4 bases from V and 0 bases from J, with 7 bases in between. Germline V gives CDR1 SQVTM, CDR2 ANQGSEA. The CDR3 extends over 13 amino acids.